A selection of T cell receptor beta chains follows, all from one sample in a study of persistence of HIV-infected CD4 T cells. The assay was immunoSEQ multiplex PCR, and TCRdb's table has in-frame clones only and misses some. This table holds over 10,000 clones, under 70% found once. No cognate antigen is known for these TCRs. The material was CD4+ T cells sorted from PBMCs after roughly 20-hour stimulation, obtained from a patient who received antiretroviral therapy. The receptors derive from an adult man with HIV who was CMV-seropositive. CDR3s include the opening cysteine and the closing phenylalanine or tryptophan. Each record gives: clone size, J gene, D gene, V gene, CDR3 protein, CDR3 DNA. The D gene is left open where the match is weak. Where a row states a size, it is once, few, many or the class of an expanded clone; other rows omit it.

clone size: -
J gene: TRBJ2-4
D gene: TRBD2
V gene: TRBV7-2
CDR3 protein: CASSSEAREVIQYF
CDR3 DNA: TGTGCCAGCAGCTCGGAGGCGCGGGAGGTCATTCAGTACTTC

clone size: -
J gene: TRBJ2-1
D gene: TRBD2
V gene: TRBV24-1
CDR3 protein: CATSDRSGGAYNEQFF
CDR3 DNA: TGTGCCACCAGTGATCGGAGCGGGGGGGCGTACAATGAGCAGTTCTTC

clone size: -
J gene: TRBJ2-7
D gene: -
V gene: TRBV6-2/TRBV6-3
CDR3 protein: CASSYGRLSYEQYF
CDR3 DNA: TGTGCCAGCAGTTACGGCAGGCTATCCTACGAGCAGTACTTC

clone size: -
J gene: TRBJ1-5
D gene: -
V gene: TRBV3-1/TRBV3-2
CDR3 protein: CASSQDGQGGGQPQHF
CDR3 DNA: TGTGCCAGCAGCCAAGATGGGCAGGGAGGAGGTCAGCCCCAGCATTTT

clone size: -
J gene: TRBJ2-4
D gene: -
V gene: TRBV3-1/TRBV3-2
CDR3 protein: CASSQTQGFKNIQYF
CDR3 DNA: TGTGCCAGCAGCCAAACACAAGGGTTCAAAAACATTCAGTACTTC

clone size: -
J gene: TRBJ1-5
D gene: -
V gene: TRBV6-2/TRBV6-3
CDR3 protein: CASSRHRERNQPQHF
CDR3 DNA: TGTGCCAGCAGCCGACACAGAGAGCGGAATCAGCCCCAGCATTTT

clone size: -
J gene: TRBJ2-7
D gene: -
V gene: TRBV7-2
CDR3 protein: CASSFDWDRHEQYF
CDR3 DNA: TGTGCCAGCAGCTTTGATTGGGACCGCCACGAGCAGTACTTC

clone size: -
J gene: TRBJ1-2
D gene: TRBD1
V gene: TRBV6-5
CDR3 protein: CASKMDRQNSYGYTF
CDR3 DNA: TGTGCCAGCAAAATGGACAGGCAAAACTCTTATGGCTACACCTTC

clone size: -
J gene: TRBJ2-1
D gene: TRBD2
V gene: TRBV5-6
CDR3 protein: CASSLSGRRYNEQFF
CDR3 DNA: TGTGCCAGCAGCTTGAGCGGGAGGCGCTACAATGAGCAGTTCTTC

clone size: once
J gene: TRBJ1-3
D gene: TRBD1
V gene: TRBV9
CDR3 protein: CASSSRTGGSSGNTIYF
CDR3 DNA: TGTGCCAGCAGCTCCCGGACAGGGGGCTCCTCTGGAAACACCATATATTTT

clone size: -
J gene: TRBJ1-2
D gene: -
V gene: TRBV30
CDR3 protein: CALHGMFGGGYTF
CDR3 DNA: TGTGCCTTGCACGGGATGTTCGGTGGGGGCTACACCTTC

clone size: -
J gene: TRBJ1-6
D gene: -
V gene: TRBV5-4
CDR3 protein: CASSLGPSEAPLHF
CDR3 DNA: TGTGCCAGCAGCTTGGGACCCTCGGAGGCACCCCTCCACTTT

clone size: -
J gene: TRBJ2-7
D gene: -
V gene: TRBV28
CDR3 protein: CASRDTGLPSYEQYF
CDR3 DNA: TGTGCCAGCAGGGACACAGGGCTACCATCCTACGAGCAGTACTTC

clone size: -
J gene: TRBJ2-2
D gene: -
V gene: TRBV10-3
CDR3 protein: CAITYRVTGELFF
CDR3 DNA: TGTGCCATCACCTACAGGGTAACGGGGGAGCTGTTTTTT

clone size: once
J gene: TRBJ2-5
D gene: -
V gene: TRBV4-1
CDR3 protein: CASSQDRGRFQETQYF
CDR3 DNA: TGCGCCAGCAGCCAAGATCGCGGTCGGTTCCAAGAGACCCAGTACTTC

clone size: -
J gene: TRBJ2-7
D gene: TRBD1
V gene: TRBV27
CDR3 protein: CASSSRDRRYEQYF
CDR3 DNA: TGTGCCAGCAGTTCGAGGGACAGGCGATACGAGCAGTACTTC

clone size: few
J gene: TRBJ2-5
D gene: TRBD2
V gene: TRBV5-4
CDR3 protein: CASSYGTSGRGVETQYF
CDR3 DNA: TGTGCCAGCAGCTACGGGACTAGCGGGAGGGGGGTAGAGACCCAGTACTTC

clone size: -
J gene: TRBJ1-5
D gene: TRBD1
V gene: TRBV18
CDR3 protein: CASSTGTGGGNQPQHF
CDR3 DNA: TGTGCCAGCTCAACTGGGACAGGGGGCGGTAATCAGCCCCAGCATTTT

clone size: few
J gene: TRBJ1-5
D gene: -
V gene: TRBV9
CDR3 protein: CASSVDSHSNQPQHF
CDR3 DNA: TGTGCCAGCAGCGTAGACAGTCATAGCAATCAGCCCCAGCATTTT

clone size: medium-sized
J gene: TRBJ2-3
D gene: TRBD2
V gene: TRBV6-2/TRBV6-3
CDR3 protein: CASSLGLAGDTQYF
CDR3 DNA: TGTGCCAGCAGTCTTGGACTAGCGGGAGATACGCAGTATTTT

clone size: once
J gene: TRBJ1-3
D gene: -
V gene: TRBV7-2
CDR3 protein: CASSLEGRGVNTIYF
CDR3 DNA: TGTGCCAGCAGCTTAGAGGGAAGGGGGGTCAACACCATATATTTT

clone size: medium-sized
J gene: TRBJ2-7
D gene: -
V gene: TRBV19
CDR3 protein: CASSIGGSGGYEQYF
CDR3 DNA: TGTGCCAGTAGTATAGGAGGGAGCGGAGGCTACGAGCAGTACTTC

clone size: -
J gene: TRBJ1-1
D gene: -
V gene: TRBV2
CDR3 protein: CASRLNRAANTEAFF
CDR3 DNA: TGTGCCAGCAGATTGAACAGGGCGGCGAACACTGAAGCTTTCTTT

clone size: once
J gene: TRBJ2-7
D gene: -
V gene: TRBV4-3
CDR3 protein: CASSQNAGTPGGEQYF
CDR3 DNA: TGCGCCAGCAGCCAGAATGCCGGGACCCCCGGAGGCGAGCAGTACTTC

clone size: once
J gene: TRBJ1-5
D gene: -
V gene: TRBV2
CDR3 protein: CASSVGQPQHF
CDR3 DNA: TGTGCCAGCAGTGTAGGGCAGCCCCAGCATTTT

clone size: few
J gene: TRBJ1-1
D gene: -
V gene: TRBV6-6
CDR3 protein: CASSTNSNTEAFF
CDR3 DNA: TGTGCCAGCAGTACCAACAGCAACACTGAAGCTTTCTTT

clone size: once
J gene: TRBJ2-1
D gene: -
V gene: TRBV30
CDR3 protein: CAWMTEPLEQFF
CDR3 DNA: TGTGCCTGGATGACAGAGCCCCTTGAGCAGTTCTTC

clone size: -
J gene: TRBJ2-7
D gene: -
V gene: TRBV7-9
CDR3 protein: CASSLLGYEQYF
CDR3 DNA: TGTGCCAGCAGCTTACTGGGTTACGAGCAGTACTTC

clone size: -
J gene: TRBJ2-7
D gene: -
V gene: TRBV7-2
CDR3 protein: CASSRQQPYEQYF
CDR3 DNA: TGTGCCAGCAGCCGACAGCAGCCCTACGAGCAGTACTTC

clone size: once
J gene: TRBJ1-5
D gene: -
V gene: TRBV7-2
CDR3 protein: CASSRDRNNQPQHF
CDR3 DNA: TGTGCCAGCAGCCGTGACAGGAACAATCAGCCCCAGCATTTT

clone size: -
J gene: TRBJ2-7
D gene: TRBD1
V gene: TRBV5-4
CDR3 protein: CASSLGGQASSYEQYF
CDR3 DNA: TGTGCCAGCAGCTTGGGGGGACAGGCCAGCTCCTACGAGCAGTACTTC

clone size: -
J gene: TRBJ1-2
D gene: TRBD1
V gene: TRBV19
CDR3 protein: CASSIQGTGVYGYTF
CDR3 DNA: TGTGCCAGTAGTATACAAGGGACAGGAGTCTATGGCTACACCTTC

clone size: -
J gene: TRBJ1-1
D gene: -
V gene: TRBV25-1
CDR3 protein: CASTQDLYTEAFF
CDR3 DNA: TGTGCCAGCACCCAGGATCTCTACACTGAAGCTTTCTTT

clone size: few
J gene: TRBJ2-3
D gene: -
V gene: TRBV2
CDR3 protein: CASGASVTDTQYF
CDR3 DNA: TGTGCCAGCGGGGCTAGCGTGACAGATACGCAGTATTTT

clone size: -
J gene: TRBJ2-3
D gene: -
V gene: TRBV29-1
CDR3 protein: CSVYGQRGTDTQYF
CDR3 DNA: TGCAGCGTTTACGGACAACGCGGCACAGATACGCAGTATTTT

clone size: few
J gene: TRBJ2-1
D gene: -
V gene: TRBV25-1
CDR3 protein: CASSPPRGGGNNEQFF
CDR3 DNA: TGTGCCAGCAGTCCCCCCCGGGGAGGCGGGAACAATGAGCAGTTCTTC

clone size: few
J gene: TRBJ2-7
D gene: TRBD1
V gene: TRBV5-1
CDR3 protein: CASRRDSTYEQYF
CDR3 DNA: TGCGCCAGCCGACGGGACAGTACCTACGAGCAGTACTTC

clone size: -
J gene: TRBJ2-7
D gene: -
V gene: TRBV6-6
CDR3 protein: CASSYSGDYEQYF
CDR3 DNA: TGTGCCAGCAGTTACTCGGGGGATTACGAGCAGTACTTC

clone size: -
J gene: TRBJ1-1
D gene: TRBD1
V gene: TRBV6-6
CDR3 protein: CASRRRDRVAEAFF
CDR3 DNA: TGTGCCAGCAGACGCCGGGACAGAGTCGCTGAAGCTTTCTTT